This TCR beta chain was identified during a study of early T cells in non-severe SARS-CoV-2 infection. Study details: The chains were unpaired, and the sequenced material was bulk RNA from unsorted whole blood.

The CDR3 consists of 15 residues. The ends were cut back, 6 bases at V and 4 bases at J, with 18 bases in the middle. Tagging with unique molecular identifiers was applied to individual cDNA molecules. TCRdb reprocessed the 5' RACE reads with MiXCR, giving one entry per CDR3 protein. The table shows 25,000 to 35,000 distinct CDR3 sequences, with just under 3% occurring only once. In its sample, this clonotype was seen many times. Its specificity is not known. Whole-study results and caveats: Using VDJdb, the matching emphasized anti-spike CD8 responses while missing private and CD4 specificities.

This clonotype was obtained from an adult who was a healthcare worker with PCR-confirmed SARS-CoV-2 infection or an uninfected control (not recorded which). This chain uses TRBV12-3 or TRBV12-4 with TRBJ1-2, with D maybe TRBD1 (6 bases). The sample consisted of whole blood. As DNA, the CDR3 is TGTGCCAGCAGCCCCCGTGAGGACAGTCCCTATGGCTACACCTTC. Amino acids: CASSPREDSPYGYTF.